The present TCR beta chain was sequenced within a study of response to subunit inactivated influenza vaccine. In its sample, this clonotype was seen a few times. Its antigen remains unidentified. TCRdb analysed the RT-PCR reads with MiXCR anew, one entry per CDR3 protein. Seen here are 860,000 or so distinct CDR3 sequences, about 20% observed once, and the top ten hold about 9.4%. General observations from the study: A suggestion made by the authors is that each seasonal influenza vaccination recruits few new T cells.

The CDR3 consists of 16 residues. Per germline, CDR1 SGHTA and CDR2 FQGNSA. V lost 5 bases, J lost 4 bases, and 10 bases stayed unmatched. The clonotype comes from a man aged 45-65 years who received an inactivated influenza vaccine. The J gene is TRBJ2-1, the V gene TRBV7-2; 8 bases agree with TRBD1. This sample comprised PBMCs from blood, obtained about 5 days after vaccination. CDR3 protein: CASSQGAGNSYNEQFF. As DNA, the CDR3 is TGTGCCAGCAGCCAGGGGGCGGGGAATTCTTACAATGAGCAGTTCTTC.